These T cell receptor beta chains were read from a single sample in a study of spatial heterogeneity in lung cancer. TCRdb redid the calling of the 5' RACE reads with MiXCR, one entry per CDR3 protein. Of 7,800 or so distinct CDR3 sequences in the sample, approximately 8.2% are singletons; the top ten hold 4% to 5.5%. This specimen was lung tumor tissue, taken at surgery. The receptors were sampled from a male donor with early-stage non-small cell lung cancer. Each CDR3 is given with its conserved first and last residue. The D gene is left open where the match is weak. Size is omitted from some rows. Given values are once, few, many or a class for expanded clones.

D,V,size,J,CDR3,DNA
TRBD1,TRBV4-2,many,TRBJ1-1,CASSQDRGRNTEAFF,TGTGCCAGCAGCCAAGACAGGGGGAGAAACACTGAAGCTTTCTTT
TRBD1,TRBV13,many,TRBJ2-7,CASSLKGQGIYEQYF,TGTGCCAGCAGCTTGAAGGGACAGGGAATCTACGAGCAGTACTTC
NA,TRBV15,many,TRBJ1-1,CATSRDLGGTEAFF,TGTGCCACCAGCAGAGATCTAGGGGGCACTGAAGCTTTCTTT
TRBD1,TRBV6-6,medium-sized,TRBJ2-1,CASSRGSSYNEQFF,TGTGCCAGCAGCAGGGGGAGCTCCTACAATGAGCAGTTCTTC
NA,TRBV29-1,medium-sized,TRBJ2-7,CSVESRYEQYF,TGCAGCGTTGAAAGTAGGTACGAGCAGTACTTC
NA,TRBV12-3/TRBV12-4,medium-sized,TRBJ1-1,CASSSLAGVAEAFF,TGTGCCAGCAGTTCCTTAGCTGGGGTTGCTGAAGCTTTCTTT
NA,TRBV10-3,medium-sized,TRBJ2-3,CAISAGGFRTDTQYF,TGTGCCATCAGTGCGGGGGGCTTCCGTACAGATACGCAGTATTTT
NA,TRBV20-1,medium-sized,TRBJ2-7,CSASRGASYEQYF,TGCAGTGCTAGCAGGGGCGCCTCCTACGAGCAGTACTTC
TRBD2,TRBV28,medium-sized,TRBJ2-7,CASSSGVAGGQYF,TGTGCCAGCAGTTCCGGAGTGGCGGGAGGGCAGTACTTC
TRBD1,TRBV9,medium-sized,TRBJ2-1,CASSVGVRQGIDEQFF,TGTGCCAGCAGCGTAGGAGTTCGACAGGGGATCGATGAGCAGTTCTTC
TRBD2,TRBV2,NA,TRBJ2-1,CAIERPSGRSSEQFF,TGTGCTATCGAGAGACCTAGCGGGAGATCTAGTGAGCAGTTCTTC
TRBD2,TRBV7-2,many,TRBJ2-1,CASSREGSSGRVGGQFF,TGTGCCAGCAGCCGAGAAGGGTCTAGCGGGAGAGTTGGTGGGCAGTTCTTC
TRBD1,TRBV20-1,many,TRBJ1-5,CSASSQGANQPQHF,TGCAGTGCTAGTTCACAGGGGGCTAATCAGCCCCAGCATTTT
NA,TRBV29-1,NA,TRBJ1-2,CSVEEQGSYGYTF,TGCAGCGTTGAAGAACAAGGGTCCTATGGCTACACCTTC
TRBD1,TRBV20-1,medium-sized,TRBJ1-4,CSAKGQGDANEKLFF,TGCAGTGCTAAGGGACAGGGGGACGCTAATGAAAAACTGTTTTTT
NA,TRBV13,NA,TRBJ2-4,CASSEVLAKNIQYF,TGTGCCAGCAGCGAGGTACTAGCCAAAAACATTCAGTACTTC
NA,TRBV28,medium-sized,TRBJ1-5,CASSFEQPQHF,TGTGCCAGCAGTTTCGAACAGCCCCAGCATTTT
NA,TRBV9,medium-sized,TRBJ2-1,CASSETSRSYNEQFF,TGTGCCAGCAGCGAGACTAGTCGCTCCTACAATGAGCAGTTCTTC
TRBD2,TRBV6-2/TRBV6-3,medium-sized,TRBJ2-1,CASRPGLRNEQFF,TGTGCCAGCAGGCCGGGACTACGCAATGAGCAGTTCTTC
NA,TRBV27,NA,TRBJ2-5,CASSIRERETQYF,TGTGCCAGCAGTATAAGGGAAAGAGAGACCCAGTACTTC
NA,TRBV6-5,NA,TRBJ2-7,CASSKDSSYEQYF,TGTGCCAGCAGTAAGGACAGCTCCTACGAGCAGTACTTC
NA,TRBV7-2,many,TRBJ2-5,CASSPQGGVQYF,TGTGCCAGCAGCCCACAGGGGGGGGTCCAGTACTTC
TRBD2,TRBV5-6,once,TRBJ2-2,CASSSGLAGNTGELFF,TGTGCCAGCAGCTCGGGACTAGCGGGGAACACCGGGGAGCTGTTTTTT
NA,TRBV4-3,medium-sized,TRBJ2-2,CASSQELRGLRMF,TGCGCCAGCAGCCAAGAATTGAGGGGACTCCGAATGTTC
TRBD1,TRBV9,medium-sized,TRBJ1-1,CASRSGTDPTEAFF,TGTGCCAGCAGGTCCGGGACAGATCCTACTGAAGCTTTCTTT
NA,TRBV11-2,many,TRBJ2-5,CASSPPGAGQETQYF,TGTGCCAGCAGCCCTCCGGGGGCCGGGCAAGAGACCCAGTACTTC
NA,TRBV5-1,NA,TRBJ2-1,CASSFRPGYALGEQFF,TGCGCCAGCAGTTTCCGACCGGGTTACGCGCTGGGTGAGCAGTTCTTC
TRBD2,TRBV20-1,medium-sized,TRBJ2-1,CSARKTGLAGGEQFF,TGCAGTGCTCGTAAAACGGGACTAGCGGGAGGTGAGCAGTTCTTC
NA,TRBV5-1,many,TRBJ2-3,CASSLARGPHGTDTQYF,TGCGCCAGCAGCTTGGCCCGGGGCCCACATGGAACAGATACGCAGTATTTT
NA,TRBV28,few,TRBJ2-2,CASSLPVGELFF,TGTGCCAGCAGTCTCCCCGTAGGGGAGCTGTTTTTT
TRBD2,TRBV6-6,medium-sized,TRBJ2-2,CASTEIAGGASTGELFF,TGTGCCAGCACAGAAATAGCGGGAGGGGCTTCCACCGGGGAGCTGTTTTTT
NA,TRBV11-2,NA,TRBJ2-2,CASRETGNTGELFF,TGTGCCAGCAGGGAAACAGGGAACACCGGGGAGCTGTTTTTT
NA,TRBV24-1,many,TRBJ2-2,CATGFGQNTGELFF,TGTGCCACCGGGTTCGGCCAAAACACCGGGGAGCTGTTTTTT
TRBD1,TRBV11-2,medium-sized,TRBJ2-5,CASSLVGQGPQETQYF,TGTGCCAGCAGCTTAGTGGGACAGGGGCCGCAAGAGACCCAGTACTTC
NA,TRBV20-1,medium-sized,TRBJ1-5,CSASGLNQPQHF,TGCAGTGCTTCAGGGCTGAATCAGCCCCAGCATTTT
NA,TRBV20-1,many,TRBJ2-3,CSASPPSLSEGDTQYF,TGCAGTGCTTCTCCCCCCTCCCTATCGGAGGGAGATACGCAGTATTTT
TRBD2,TRBV7-2,many,TRBJ2-1,CASSPEFGTSYNEQFF,TGTGCCAGCAGCCCAGAGTTCGGGACTAGCTACAATGAGCAGTTCTTC